The source of this T cell receptor beta chain is a study of T cells in Graves' hyperthyroidism and ophthalmopathy. There were TCR beta CDR3 regions amplified from RNA transcripts. HTBI primers drove first-round RT-PCR of the TCR CDR3. TCRdb fed the multiplex PCR reads into MiXCR, producing one record per CDR3 protein. Of hundreds of thousands of distinct CDR3 sequences listed, about 45% are singletons. Sequencing input: peripheral blood or thyroid tissue (not recorded which). The receptor was isolated from an adult man with Graves' disease, either hyperthyroidism or ophthalmopathy (not recorded which).

CDR3 sequence reads: CAISDRGFNQPQHF. The CDR3 region has the DNA TGTGCCATCAGTGACAGGGGATTTAATCAGCCCCAGCATTTT. This rearrangement joins TRBV10-3 to TRBJ1-5; D is perhaps TRBD1 (6 bases). This CDR3 spans 14 amino acids. Germline loops: CDR1 ENHRY, CDR2 SYGVKD. V lost 3 bases to trimming and J lost 4 bases, with 10 bases between them.